This TCR beta chain was found in a study of graft-versus-host responses after intestinal transplantation. Study overall: Recipients received multivisceral, liver-intestinal, or isolated intestinal transplants.

This clone has a single count. Its antigen is not identified. The repertoire was sequenced with immunoSEQ multiplex PCR; TCRdb's copy has only in-frame clones and lacks some. The sample carries about 16,000 clones, roughly 94% recorded once. Per the germline V gene, CDR1 is SGHVS and CDR2 is FNYEAQ. V lost 0 bases and J lost 1, with 6 bases in between. The CDR3 contains 14 residues. Study-wide results and caveats: HvG clone declines early post-transplant were associated with peak circulating GvH levels. Allografts of patients with graft-donor T cell macrochimerism showed high graft-versus-host to host-versus-graft clone ratios. Recipient marrow contained GvH clones, some of which appeared first in ileum or blood.

This rearrangement joins TRBV7-6 to TRBJ2-5; D ambiguous. This material consisted of PBMCs, taken 23 days after intestinal transplant. The TCR sequence derives from a human patient who received an intestinal transplant, so some T cells may come from the graft donor. CDR3 sequence reads: CASSLAPIQETQYF. The CDR3 DNA sequence: TGTGCCAGCAGCTTAGCCCCCATCCAAGAGACCCAGTACTTC.